This entry concerns a single T cell receptor beta chain. Its antigen remains unknown. The data originate from a study of T cell responses to AZD1222 COVID-19 vaccine. Whole-study context: Second-dose groups at about 4 or about 12 weeks were pooled.

Germline V gene lookup returns CDR1 LNHDA and CDR2 SQIVND (reference sequence). This CDR3 is built from 15 residues. Trimming removed 5 bases from V and 2 bases from J; junction bases left unmatched: 5. Libraries were prepared by immunoSEQ multiplex PCR; TCRdb keeps only in-frame clonotypes and omits some of them. The data hold some 90,000 clones, with around 86% observed a single time. General observations from the study: Most donors were white British, females outnumbered males, and clonal diversity was possibly underestimated. After the peak T cell response, and only then, were repertoires sampled. Close to half of spike-specific TCRs reportedly recognize unmutated variant regions.

The source of this sequence is an adult in good health. The sample in question was peripheral blood, obtained on day 0 of AZD1222 vaccination. The chain has TRBV19 and TRBJ2-3, with 9 nucleotides matching TRBD2. This CDR3 is CASSSIAGATDTQYF. CDR3 bases: TGTGCCAGTAGTTCGATAGCGGGAGCCACAGATACGCAGTATTTT.